The clone carrying this T cell receptor (beta chain) was found once. The data are from a study of blood T cell repertoires in COVID-19. Whole-study context: Samples of COVID-19 (acute and convalescent) were obtained from the United States, Italy and Spain. PBMCs, B-cell-depleted T cells, or T cells were the source of the cDNA or gDNA that made up the material.

Clones were read by immunoSEQ multiplex PCR, and TCRdb kept only the in-frame ones, dropping some. The sample has tens of thousands of clones, about 77% seen once. The length of the CDR3 is 13 residues. Germline V gives CDR1 LGHDT, CDR2 YNNKEL (reference sequence). V lost 4 bases, J lost 2 bases, and 8 bases lay in between. Sequencing was done on a sample of peripheral blood. This receptor was taken from a man between 70 and 80 years old with COVID-19, enrolled during active disease. V gene TRBV3-1 (or the pseudogene TRBV3-2) combines with J gene TRBJ1-2; a possible D gene is TRBD1 (6 bases). Here the CDR3 reads CASSRGTNYGYTF. The DNA for the CDR3 is TGTGCCAGCAGCCGGGGGACAAACTATGGCTACACCTTC.